The 14 T cell receptor beta chains below were found in one sample sequenced in a study of regulatory T cells in long-lasting Graves disease. Time point in this sample: newly diagnosed GD, antithyroid drugs for less than 3 months. RNA isolated from PBMCs was used to make the TCR library. To make TCR beta libraries, researchers used iRepertoire HTBI primers and Arm-PCR of CDR3 regions. TCRdb redid the calling of the multiplex PCR reads with MiXCR, one entry per CDR3 protein. The top ten hold around 13% of the sample, which has some 250,000 distinct CDR3 sequences, about 17% seen once. This sample was shared with a second study, whose subject was T cells in Graves' hyperthyroidism and ophthalmopathy.

The sequences come from peripheral blood mononuclear cells (PBMCs), collected at new diagnosis, from a patient treated with antithyroid drugs. Source of these receptors: a woman aged 25 to 39 with Graves disease.

This clonotype was seen a few times. V gene TRBV10-1 combines with J gene TRBJ2-1, with TRBD2 identical over 11 bases. Germline assignment: CDR1 WNHNN and CDR2 SYGVQD (reference sequence). CDR3 length equals 16 residues. V lost 5 bases to trimming and J lost 2 bases; unmatched junction nucleotides: 5. The CDR3 sequence is CASSKRTSGPYNEQFF. The CDR3 region has the DNA TGCGCCAGCAGTAAACGGACTAGCGGGCCCTACAATGAGCAGTTCTTC.

The genes are TRBV18 and TRBJ1-2; D may be TRBD1 (6 bases). V was cut by 4 bases and J by 4 bases, with 7 bases left in between. Germline CDR1 reads KGHSH; CDR2 reads LQKENI. The CDR3 sequence is 12 residues long. The CDR3 DNA follows: TGTGCCAGCTCACGGGGGCGCTATGGCTACACCTTC. Translating it yields CASSRGRYGYTF. Looking up the rest from reference TRBV18 and TRBJ1-2 gives the full variable domain: NAGVMQNPRHLVRRRGQEARLRCSPMKGHSHVYWYRQLPEEGLKFMVYLQKENIIDESGMPKERFSAEFPKEGPSILRIQQVVRGDSAAYFCASSRGRYGYTFGSGTRLTVV.

This clonotype was observed at least ten times. The junction departs from germline at one end; a sequencing error may be responsible. The V call is TRBV11-1, the J call TRBJ1-2; D possibly corresponds to TRBD1 (5 bases). This CDR3 is built from 13 residues. CDR1 is SGHAT and CDR2 is FQDESV in the germline V gene (reference sequence). CDR3 coding DNA: TGTGCCAGCAACTTATTCAGGGACTATGGCTACACCTTC. As protein: CASNLFRDYGYTF.

The sample holds many counts of this clonotype. This chain uses TRBV2 with TRBJ2-1; D is unresolved. CDR1 SNHLY and CDR2 FYNNEI come from the germline V gene. The germline V and J ends were trimmed by 10 bases and 6 bases, with 10 bases remaining between them. This CDR3 has 11 amino acids. Here the CDR3 reads CAIDARNEQFF. Here the CDR3 DNA reads TGTGCCATCGATGCTCGCAATGAGCAGTTCTTC.

This clonotype appeared many times. The chain links TRBV11-3 to TRBJ2-5; D may be TRBD2 (6 bases). V was cut by 7 bases and J by 7 bases, with 13 bases left in between. The CDR3 length is 12 residues. Germline V gene lookup returns CDR1 SGHNT and CDR2 YENEEA. CDR3 protein: CASMGEEGTQYF. DNA for the CDR3: TGTGCCAGCATGGGGGAGGAGGGGACCCAGTACTTC.

This clonotype has a count of ten or more. J is TRBJ1-4 and V is TRBV2; D perhaps matches TRBD1 (5 bases). The CDR3 spans 13 residues. The germline V gene has CDR1 SNHLY and CDR2 FYNNEI. Trimming removed 7 bases at V and 7 bases at J, with 13 bases between. The DNA for the CDR3 is TGTGCCAGCATCCCAGGGCTTAGTGAAAAACTGTTTTTT. Translating it yields CASIPGLSEKLFF.

This clonotype showed up many times. This chain connects TRBV29-1 to TRBJ1-5, with D unresolved. Germline values: CDR1 SQVTM, CDR2 ANQGSEA. This CDR3 has 13 residues. Trimming left V 4 bases short and J 0 bases short, with 7 bases between. CDR3 protein: CSVGENSNQPQHF. The CDR3 bases are TGCAGCGTTGGGGAGAATAGCAATCAGCCCCAGCATTTT.

This chain connects TRBV2 to TRBJ1-1, with unresolved D. Germline V CDR1 and CDR2: SNHLY, FYNNEI. The CDR3 has 14 amino acids. V dropped 8 bases and J dropped 1 base, with 14 bases sitting between them. The CDR3 protein is CASGRRTENTEAFF. The CDR3 nucleotides read TGTGCCAGCGGGCGAAGGACCGAGAACACTGAAGCTTTCTTT.

This clonotype was counted many times. The gene calls are TRBV20-1 and TRBJ1-5; D call uncertain. CDR3 length equals 13 residues. Germline V gene lookup returns CDR1 DFQATT and CDR2 SNEGSKA (reference sequence). The ends were cut back, 1 base at V and 3 bases at J, with 7 bases in the middle. CDR3: CSARVTPNQPQHF. The CDR3 DNA reads as TGCAGTGCTAGAGTAACACCCAATCAGCCCCAGCATTTT.

The chain uses TRBV9 and TRBJ1-1; D is ambiguous. V dropped 4 bases and J dropped 0 bases, with 10 bases sitting between them. The germline V gene has CDR1 SGDLS and CDR2 YYNGEE. The CDR3 is made up of 14 amino acids. The CDR3 DNA sequence: TGTGCCAGCAGCACTACGTCCTTGAACACTGAAGCTTTCTTT. Protein: CASSTTSLNTEAFF.

This clonotype was picked up one time. A far more abundant clone sits one base away, making this likely a read error. V gene TRBV5-6 combines with J gene TRBJ2-1, with a tentative D call TRBD1 (6 bases). The DNA end is more similar to TRBJ2-5, so the J call may be wrong. There are 14 residues in the CDR3. Germline values: CDR1 SGHDT, CDR2 YYEEEE. This CDR3 reads CASSFADRQETQYF. As DNA, the CDR3 is TGTGCCAGCAGCTTCGCGGACAGACAAGAGACCCAGTACTTC.

The chain is built from TRBV7-9 and TRBJ2-1; 8 bases align to TRBD2. The germline V gene encodes CDR1 SEHNR and CDR2 FQNEAQ (reference sequence). The CDR3 totals 14 residues. After removal of 6 bases from V and 9 bases from J, the junction contained 10 bases not matched to a gene. The CDR3 sequence: CASRGGGLESEQFF. The CDR3 DNA reads TGTGCCAGCAGAGGGGGGGGACTAGAGAGTGAGCAGTTCTTC.

The chain joins TRBV30 to TRBJ1-5; 11 positions agree with TRBD1. V shed 3 bases, J shed 6 bases, and the junction held 7 bases outside the gene matches. The CDR3 runs to 15 residues. Germline assignment: CDR1 GTSNPN and CDR2 SVGIG (reference sequence). The CDR3 DNA reads TGTGCCTGGAGCTTTGGAGGGACAGGGGGTCAGCCCCAGCATTTT. Encoded protein: CAWSFGGTGGQPQHF.

J is TRBJ2-2 and V is TRBV10-1; D is perhaps TRBD2 (5 bases). Trimming left V 0 bases short and J 8 bases short, with 10 bases between. Germline loops: CDR1 WNHNN, CDR2 SYGVQD (reference sequence). This CDR3 spans 14 amino acids. CDR3 sequence: CASSESERAGELFF. For the CDR3, the DNA is TGCGCCAGCAGTGAGTCCGAGAGGGCTGGGGAGCTGTTTTTT.